A single sample gave rise to the 21 T cell receptor beta chains below, sequenced in a study of T cells in Graves' hyperthyroidism and ophthalmopathy. TCR beta CDR3 region amplification was performed from RNA transcripts. Carried out on the TCR CDR3, a first-round RT-PCR used the HTBI primer set. TCRdb used MiXCR to reprocess the multiplex PCR reads, holding one entry per CDR3 protein. The sample consists of about 840,000 distinct CDR3 sequences, around 38% of them appearing once. Sequenced input: blood. Receptor source: a man between 18 and 35 years old with Graves' hyperthyroidism.

This chain joins TRBV10-3 and TRBJ1-5; TRBD1 aligns across 9 bases. CDR3 length: 13 amino acids. The germline gives CDR1 ENHRY, CDR2 SYGVKD. Trimming at V came to 10 bases and at J to 5 bases, leaving 6 bases not matched to a gene. In DNA form, the CDR3 reads TGTGCCACCGGGACAGGGAAGGATCAGCCCCAGCATTTT. Translation: CATGTGKDQPQHF.

This clonotype is a singleton in its sample. The chain joins TRBV7-8 to TRBJ1-6; TRBD1 matches at 8 bases. The CDR3 is 19 amino acids. Germline values: CDR1 SGHVS, CDR2 FQNEAQ. V lost 2 bases and J lost 6; bases outside the gene matches: 15. CDR3 DNA sequence: TGTGCCAGCAGCTTAAGGGGCATTAGAGGCAGGGGGCGTAATTCACCCCTCCACTTT. Translated: CASSLRGIRGRGRNSPLHF. The variable domain in full, completed from reference TRBV7-8 and TRBJ1-6, reads GAGVSQSPRYKVAKRGQDVALRCDPISGHVSLFWYQQALGQGPEFLTYFQNEAQLDKSGLPSDRFFAERPEGSVSTLKIQRTQQEDSAVYLCASSLRGIRGRGRNSPLHFGNGTRLTVT.

This clonotype was observed a handful of times. The V and J genes are TRBV2 and TRBJ2-7, with 11 bases lining up with TRBD2. The CDR3 runs to 14 residues. Germline V gene lookup returns CDR1 SNHLY and CDR2 FYNNEI. V lost 8 bases to trimming and J lost 5 bases; unmatched junction nucleotides: 8. CDR3 region: CASLRTSGLNEQYF. The CDR3 DNA follows: TGTGCCAGCCTACGGACTAGCGGGCTCAACGAGCAGTACTTC.

The V and J genes are TRBV12-3 or TRBV12-4 and TRBJ2-7; unclear D gene. Deletions cut 3 bases from V and 2 bases from J, with 11 bases between. The CDR3 is 14 residues long. The CDR3 DNA reads as TGTGCCAGCAGTTTGTTCGAAGTGGCCTACGAGCAGTACTTC. This encodes CASSLFEVAYEQYF.

At least ten counts were recorded for this clonotype. J is TRBJ2-7 and V is TRBV29-1; D gene unclear. Germline V lookup: CDR1 SQVTM, CDR2 ANQGSEA. CDR3 length equals 13 residues. The V end lost 5 bases, the J end lost 2 bases, and 13 bases lay between the germline ends. CDR3 residues: CSVINSPAYEQYF. The CDR3 coding sequence is TGCAGCGTTATCAATAGTCCAGCCTACGAGCAGTACTTC.

Note on this clonotype: This may be a read error, as it is one base from a much larger clone. The CDR3 does not end in the conserved phenylalanine or tryptophan, so this is likely a read error. V is TRBV7-7 and J is TRBJ2-7; D unclear. Germline CDR1 SSHAT, CDR2 FNYEAQ (reference sequence). The CDR3 covers 14 residues. The CDR3 DNA is TGTGCTAGCAGCCCCGGTCCTGAGGCCTACGAGCAGTACTTA. This codes for CASSPGPEAYEQYL.

V and J are TRBV7-2 and TRBJ2-7; 15 bases agree with TRBD2. The J call may not be correct, given that the DNA end is closer to TRBJ2-1. This CDR3 has 15 residues. Germline V CDR1 and CDR2: SGHTA, FQGNSA. The CDR3: CASRPGLAGGNEQFF. The CDR3 DNA reads as TGTGCCAGCAGGCCGGGACTAGCGGGGGGAAATGAGCAGTTCTTC.

CDR3 bases: TGTGCCATCAGTTCGTTACAGGGCAATTCACCCCTCCACTTT. Its translation: CAISSLQGNSPLHF. The V and J genes are TRBV10-3 and TRBJ1-6, with D possibly being TRBD1 (6 bases). Germline loops: CDR1 ENHRY, CDR2 SYGVKD. This CDR3 contains 14 residues. The V end was cut by 5 bases, the J end by 7 bases, with 12 bases between.

The gene calls are TRBV5-4 and TRBJ2-7; D could derive from TRBD1 or TRBD2 (5 bases each). CDR1 is SGHNT, CDR2 YYREEE, per germline (reference sequence). The CDR3 extends over 14 amino acids. Trimming left V 4 bases short and J 2 bases short, with 13 bases between. CDR3: CASSISRDPYEQYF. The CDR3 DNA follows: TGTGCCAGCAGCATTAGCCGGGACCCCTACGAGCAGTACTTC.

Comments on this clonotype: Lacking the conserved final phenylalanine or tryptophan, this CDR3 likely reflects a read error. No DNA is shown, since the ends of the CDR3 on it are uncertain; the CDR3 is the one TCRdb lists. The chain recombines TRBV10-3 with TRBJ1-5; the DNA was not used to check the table's D call, TRBD1. The CDR3 is 16 amino acids in total, end residues counted. Germline V gives CDR1 ENHRY, CDR2 SYGVKD. The CDR3 spells CAIRGGDRAAISPSTD.

As to this clonotype: A clone one base away is much larger, so this may be a read error. The chain has TRBV9 and TRBJ1-1, with 8 bases identical to TRBD1. Per germline, CDR1 SGDLS and CDR2 YYNGEE. V lost 3 bases to trimming and J lost 0 bases; unmatched junction nucleotides: 7. CDR3 length: 16 residues. The CDR3 reads CASSDDRGAVNTEAFF. In nucleotides, the CDR3 is TGTGCCAGCAGCGACGACAGGGGTGCGGTGAACACTGAAGCTTTCTTT.

The V and J genes are TRBV7-2 and TRBJ1-4, with 7 bases matching TRBD1. J lost 5 bases, V lost 1 base, and 4 bases had no gene match. This CDR3 comprises 15 residues. CDR1 and CDR2 (germline): SGHTA, FQGNSA. The DNA for the CDR3 is TGTGCCAGCAGCTTAGAGGGACAGTCAAATGAAAAACTGTTTTTT. Protein sequence: CASSLEGQSNEKLFF.

This clonotype was seen a handful of times. Sequence at one end of the junction differs from germline and may be a read error. The genes are TRBV7-7 and TRBJ2-2; 8 bases line up with TRBD1. Germline CDR1 reads SSHAT; CDR2 reads FNYEAQ (reference sequence). CDR3 length: 15 residues. The CDR3 reads CASSLTGDATGELFF. DNA of the CDR3: TGTGCTAGCAGCTTGACAGGGGATGCCACCGGGGAGCTGTTTTTT.

The rearrangement uses TRBV4-3 and TRBJ1-1; TRBD1 aligns across 8 bases. CDR1 and CDR2 (germline): LGHNA, YSLEER. The J segment lost 4 bases and the V segment lost 1 base, leaving 5 bases of the junction unmatched. This CDR3 is built from 15 residues. The CDR3 sequence: CASSQVNTGGTEAFF. DNA of the CDR3: TGCGCCAGCAGCCAAGTAAACACAGGGGGCACTGAAGCTTTCTTT.

Here the CDR3 DNA reads TGTGCCAGCAGTTTTCGAGGGCAGTACACTGAAGCTTTCTTT. Amino acids: CASSFRGQYTEAFF. This chain connects TRBV27 to TRBJ1-1; D remains unclear. The CDR3 consists of 14 residues. V gave up 3 bases and J gave up 3 bases, with 11 bases separating them. Germline CDR1 MNHEY, CDR2 SMNVEV (reference sequence).

In its sample, this clonotype was seen a few times. The V gene is TRBV5-1, the J gene TRBJ1-4; 8 positions match TRBD1. J lost 6 bases, V lost 0 bases, and 1 base had no gene match. Germline loops: CDR1 SGHRS, CDR2 YFSETQ. The CDR3 is 14 residues long. The CDR3: CASSLGQGHEKLFF. The CDR3 region has the DNA TGCGCCAGCAGCTTGGGACAGGGGCATGAAAAACTGTTTTTT.

This clonotype was seen a few times. The chain combines TRBV4-1 with TRBJ1-5; 9 positions match TRBD1. The CDR3 loop spans 14 amino acids. The V gene end was trimmed by 7 bases and the J gene end by 7 bases; junction bases not matched to a gene: 8. Germline CDR1 MGHRA, CDR2 YSYEKL. In DNA, the CDR3 is TGCGCCAGCAACACCGGACAGGGGAAGCAGCCCCAGCATTTT. This encodes CASNTGQGKQPQHF.

This clonotype has at least ten counts. CDR3 sequence reads: CASSETGYQPQHF. The CDR3 nucleotides read TGCGCCAGCAGTGAGACAGGGTATCAGCCCCAGCATTTT. This chain connects TRBV10-2 to TRBJ1-5, with a possible D match to TRBD1 (6 bases). V was clipped by 2 bases and J by 5 bases, with 7 bases between them. CDR3 length: 13 residues. Per germline, CDR1 WSHSY and CDR2 SAAADI.

This clonotype was detected ten times or more. The V gene is TRBV15, the J gene TRBJ1-1; weak D call: TRBD1 (6 bases). The germline CDR1 and CDR2 sequences are LNHNV and YYDKDF (reference sequence). The CDR3 extends over 14 amino acids. V lost 4 bases and J lost 1, with 10 bases in between. DNA for the CDR3: TGTGCCACCAGCATAAGACAGGCGAACACTGAAGCTTTCTTT. It codes for CATSIRQANTEAFF.

The table lists this clonotype with a few counts. The chain employs TRBV9 and TRBJ1-3; D is undetermined. V lost 0 bases and J lost 0, with 10 bases in between. Germline CDR1 is SGDLS and CDR2 is YYNGEE. CDR3 size: 16 residues. The CDR3 reads CASSVGGANSGNTIYF. CDR3 bases: TGTGCCAGCAGCGTAGGTGGAGCCAACTCTGGAAACACCATATATTTT. Full variable domain (outside the CDR3, taken from reference TRBV9 and TRBJ1-3): DSGVTQTPKHLITATGQRVTLRCSPRSGDLSVYWYQQSLDQGLQFLIQYYNGEERAKGNILERFSAQQFPDLHSELNLSSLELGDSALYFCASSVGGANSGNTIYFGEGSWLTVV.

This clonotype was counted many times. This chain connects TRBV19 to TRBJ1-2; no firm D call. Trimming left V 3 bases short and J 3 bases short, with 8 bases between. CDR1 LNHDA and CDR2 SQIVND come from the germline V gene (reference sequence). CDR3 length equals 13 residues. Here the CDR3 reads CASSMGWYYGYTF. DNA for the CDR3: TGTGCCAGTAGTATGGGATGGTACTATGGCTACACCTTC.